The 24 T cell receptor beta chains in this list originate from one sample, sequenced in a study of CDR3 diversity in severe acne. TCRdb re-derived calls from the PCR reads in MiXCR, one entry per CDR3 protein. Among about 84,000 distinct CDR3 sequences listed, 45% to 65% were seen once. The sequenced sample was blood. The receptors derive from a male donor in good health, without acne.

This clonotype turned up a few times. The chain uses TRBV12-3 or TRBV12-4 and TRBJ1-5; D gene uncertain. Trimming shortened V by 5 bases and J by 5 bases, and 13 bases separated the two germline ends. CDR3 length: 14 residues. The DNA for the CDR3 is TGTGCCAGCAGTCAGACGGAGTGGGATCAGCCCCAGCATTTT. Protein sequence: CASSQTEWDQPQHF.

The chain employs TRBV7-6 and TRBJ2-1, with 13 bases lining up with TRBD2. CDR1 SGHVS and CDR2 FNYEAQ come from the germline V gene. The CDR3 totals 16 residues. V lost 5 bases, J lost 5 bases, and 6 bases stayed unmatched. CDR3 sequence reads: CASSALAGGPNNEQFF. DNA of the CDR3: TGTGCCAGCAGCGCACTAGCGGGGGGGCCGAACAATGAGCAGTTCTTC. Based on the CDR3 plus reference TRBV7-6 and TRBJ2-1, the full variable domain is GAGVSQSPRYKVTKRGQDVALRCDPISGHVSLYWYRQALGQGPEFLTYFNYEAQQDKSGLPNDRFSAERPEGSISTLTIQRTEQRDSAMYRCASSALAGGPNNEQFFGPGTRLTVL.

Points on this clonotype: This sequence may be a read error, since a much larger clone differs from it by one base. The chain uses TRBV20-1 and TRBJ2-5, with TRBD2 identical over 10 bases. The CDR3 is 15 amino acids. Germline V lookup: CDR1 DFQATT, CDR2 SNEGSKA (reference sequence). The CDR3 sequence is CSARTLAGVAETLYF. CDR3 DNA sequence: TGCAGTGCTAGGACGCTAGCGGGAGTCGCAGAGACCCTGTACTTC.

This clonotype was detected a few times. The V call is TRBV4-2, the J call TRBJ1-2; no firm D call. CDR1 is LGHNA and CDR2 is YNFKEQ in the germline V gene. CDR3 length: 16 amino acids. The V gene lost 0 bases and the J gene lost 7 bases, with 18 bases spanning the gap. The CDR3 DNA reads as TGTGCCAGCAGCCAAGATGTAGGGCAGAAGATGCTTGGCTACACCTTC. This sequence encodes CASSQDVGQKMLGYTF.

This sequence joins TRBV9 and TRBJ1-2; tentatively, D is TRBD1 (5 bases). This CDR3 comprises 13 residues. Per germline, CDR1 SGDLS and CDR2 YYNGEE. The V and J ends lost 1 base and 4 bases respectively, with 8 bases between them. CDR3 in amino acids: CASSVQGPYGYTF. The CDR3 DNA sequence: TGTGCCAGCAGCGTACAGGGACCCTATGGCTACACCTTC.

At least ten counts were recorded for this clonotype. The chain couples TRBV6-1 to TRBJ2-7; 8 nucleotides match TRBD2. This CDR3 spans 16 amino acids. Per the germline V gene, CDR1 is MNHNS and CDR2 is SASEGT. V shed 6 bases, J shed 5 bases, and the junction held 15 bases outside the gene matches. In DNA form, the CDR3 reads TGTGCCAGCAGGCGGGGCGGGGAAGCGGGAGTGAACGAGCAGTACTTC. It codes for CASRRGGEAGVNEQYF.

The chain couples TRBV15 to TRBJ2-3; the D call may be TRBD1 or TRBD2 (5 bases each). This CDR3 has 12 amino acids. Germline loops: CDR1 LNHNV, CDR2 YYDKDF (reference sequence). V lost 3 bases, J lost 14 bases, and 15 bases lay in between. CDR3 DNA sequence: TGTGCCACCAGCAGGGCCGCCAGGGAGTTGTATTTT. Its translation is CATSRAARELYF.

The chain joins TRBV2 to TRBJ1-2; D is uncertain. Germline assignment: CDR1 SNHLY and CDR2 FYNNEI. The CDR3 runs 11 residues. Trimming removed 8 bases from V and 8 bases from J, with 12 bases in between. CDR3 sequence (DNA): TGTGCCAGCGGGCGTAGGGAAGGCTACACCTTC. This encodes CASGRREGYTF.

Concerning this clonotype: This may be a read error: a much more frequent sequence differs by one nucleotide. This chain links TRBV29-1 with TRBJ1-1; D gene ambiguous. This CDR3 has 13 amino acids. Germline values: CDR1 SQVTM, CDR2 ANQGSEA. The CDR3 loop is CSVELTENAEAFF. In nucleotides, the CDR3 is TGCAGCGTTGAATTAACGGAGAACGCTGAAGCTTTCTTT.

V usage is TRBV20-1 and J usage is TRBJ2-5; 7 nucleotides align to TRBD1. Per germline, CDR1 DFQATT and CDR2 SNEGSKA (reference sequence). The CDR3 has 12 residues. Losses at the gene ends were 7 bases for V and 9 bases for J; bases not matched to a gene: 11. CDR3 protein: CSGRQGEQPQYF. The CDR3 DNA is TGCAGTGGGAGACAGGGTGAACAGCCCCAGTACTTC.

The sample holds one count of this clonotype. J is TRBJ2-1 and V is TRBV20-1; tentative D call: TRBD2 (6 bases). Trimming shortened V by 4 bases and J by 6 bases, and 7 bases separated the two germline ends. Germline CDR1 is DFQATT and CDR2 is SNEGSKA (reference sequence). The CDR3 has 11 amino acids. Here the CDR3 DNA reads TGCAGTGCTATGACTAGCAATGAGCAGTTCTTC. The encoded protein is CSAMTSNEQFF.

The chain employs TRBV12-3 or TRBV12-4 and TRBJ1-4; the D gene is possibly TRBD1 (6 bases). The CDR3 consists of 13 residues. The V gene lost 6 bases and the J gene lost 10 bases, with 15 bases spanning the gap. The CDR3 nucleotides read TGTGCCAGCAGCCTAGCGGGGGGCGGAAAACTGTTTTTT. It codes for CASSLAGGGKLFF.

This clonotype was seen ten or more times. The V gene is TRBV6-1, the J gene TRBJ1-5, with a possible D match to TRBD1 (6 bases). The CDR3 consists of 16 residues. V was trimmed by 3 bases and J by 3 bases, leaving 15 bases between them. Germline CDR1 is MNHNS and CDR2 is SASEGT. This CDR3 reads CASSDEDGQNNQPQHF. The CDR3 coding sequence is TGTGCCAGCAGTGATGAAGACGGACAGAACAATCAGCCCCAGCATTTT.

The J gene is TRBJ2-7, the V gene TRBV11-1; D not certain. The CDR3 spans 13 residues. Trimming cost V 5 bases and J 0 bases, with 8 bases left between them. Looked up from germline, CDR1 is SGHAT and CDR2 is FQDESV (reference sequence). The CDR3 coding sequence is TGTGCCAGCAGCCCCCGGAACTCCTACGAGCAGTACTTC. Residues: CASSPRNSYEQYF.

This clonotype was recorded at least ten times. The chain uses TRBV6-5 and TRBJ1-3; 8 nucleotides line up with TRBD1. The CDR3 loop spans 15 amino acids. Germline-derived CDR1 and CDR2 are MNHEY and SVGAGI. V shed 0 bases and J 4 bases; nucleotides not matched to a gene: 2. The DNA for the CDR3 is TGTGCCAGCAGTTACTCGGACAGGGCAGGAAACACCATATATTTT. Protein: CASSYSDRAGNTIYF.

This clonotype was found a few times. This chain connects TRBV2 to TRBJ2-5; D uncertain. The CDR3 length is 14 residues. V lost 7 bases and J lost 0, with 12 bases in between. Germline CDR1 is SNHLY and CDR2 is FYNNEI. The chain's CDR3 is CASTKGSDQETQYF. In DNA form, the CDR3 reads TGTGCCAGCACCAAAGGGTCAGACCAAGAGACCCAGTACTTC.

V and J are TRBV24-1 and TRBJ2-5, with D perhaps matching TRBD2 (5 bases). V lost 7 bases and J 8 bases, leaving 16 bases between the germline ends. The CDR3 covers 13 residues. Germline V CDR1 and CDR2: KGHDR, SFDVKD. The CDR3 nucleotides read TGTGCCACCAGCCCGGCGGAGGTGGAAACCCAGTACTTC. Its translation: CATSPAEVETQYF.

The chain is built from TRBV6-6 and TRBJ1-1, with D perhaps matching TRBD1 (5 bases). CDR1 is MNHNY and CDR2 is SVGAGI in the germline V gene (reference sequence). The CDR3 covers 14 residues. V was pared by 7 bases and J by 1 base, with 13 bases between. This CDR3 is CASIPSGSNTEAFF. The CDR3 nucleotides are TGTGCCAGCATTCCCTCAGGGTCGAACACTGAAGCTTTCTTT.

This clonotype was seen ten or more times. The genes are TRBV19 and TRBJ2-2, with 11 bases identical to TRBD1. With 3 bases clipped from V and 4 bases from J, the junction kept 1 base outside the gene matches. Per the germline V gene, CDR1 is LNHDA and CDR2 is SQIVND (reference sequence). The CDR3 has 15 residues. The CDR3, as DNA: TGTGCCAGTAGTATGGGGACAGGGGGCACCGGGGAGCTGTTTTTT. This sequence encodes CASSMGTGGTGELFF.

The V and J genes are TRBV20-1 and TRBJ1-1; D may be TRBD1 (5 bases). The CDR3 covers 13 residues. Germline loops: CDR1 DFQATT, CDR2 SNEGSKA (reference sequence). V was cut by 2 bases and J by 5 bases, with 12 bases left in between. CDR3 loop: CSARSGGGTEAFF. The CDR3 DNA reads TGCAGTGCTAGAAGCGGGGGTGGGACTGAAGCTTTCTTT.

In its sample, this clonotype was seen a few times. This chain connects TRBV10-3 to TRBJ2-7, with TRBD2 matching 10 bases. The germline V gene encodes CDR1 ENHRY and CDR2 SYGVKD. V trimming: 0 bases; J trimming: 1 base; junction bases outside the gene matches: 0. This CDR3 is 15 amino acids long. CDR3 nucleotide sequence: TGTGCCATCAGTGAGTCTAGCGGGAGGTCCTACGAGCAGTACTTC. Translated, it gives CAISESSGRSYEQYF.

The sample holds a few counts of this clonotype. This chain joins TRBV10-3 and TRBJ2-7, with 7 positions matching TRBD2. Germline lookup yields CDR1 ENHRY and CDR2 SYGVKD. The CDR3 has 13 residues. V lost 8 bases and J lost 3; bases outside the gene matches: 7. The CDR3 sequence: CAIWGGSGYEQYF. The CDR3 DNA reads TGTGCCATCTGGGGCGGGAGCGGCTACGAGCAGTACTTC.

This clonotype was seen a few times. The V call is TRBV12-3 or TRBV12-4, the J call TRBJ1-2, with 9 nucleotides matching TRBD1. V dropped 6 bases and J dropped 6; count of bases not matched to a gene: 11. The CDR3 covers 15 residues. CDR3 amino acids: CASSPRGTGSHGYTF. CDR3 sequence (DNA): TGTGCCAGCAGCCCCAGAGGGACAGGGTCCCATGGCTACACCTTC.

This clonotype was seen many times. This sequence joins TRBV5-5 and TRBJ1-3; D ambiguous. Germline CDR1 SGHKS, CDR2 YYEKEE (reference sequence). The CDR3 contains 12 residues. V was pared by 0 bases and J by 5 bases, with 3 bases between. CDR3 residues: CASSLDRNTIYF. The CDR3 DNA is TGTGCCAGCAGCTTGGATCGAAACACCATATATTTT.